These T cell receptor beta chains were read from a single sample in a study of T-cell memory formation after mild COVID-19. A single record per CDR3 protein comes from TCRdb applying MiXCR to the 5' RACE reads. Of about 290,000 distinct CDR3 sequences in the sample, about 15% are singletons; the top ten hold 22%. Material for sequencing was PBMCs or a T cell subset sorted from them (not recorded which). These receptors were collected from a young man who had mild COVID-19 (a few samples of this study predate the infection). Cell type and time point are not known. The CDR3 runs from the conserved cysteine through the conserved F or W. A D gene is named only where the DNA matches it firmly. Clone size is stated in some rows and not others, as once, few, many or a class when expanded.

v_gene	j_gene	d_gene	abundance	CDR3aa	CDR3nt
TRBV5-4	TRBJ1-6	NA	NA	CASSLAGNVNSPLHF	TGTGCCAGCAGCTTAGCAGGGAATGTCAATTCACCCCTCCACTTT
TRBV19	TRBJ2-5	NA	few	CASSTLRVGAQETQYF	TGTGCCAGTAGTACTTTGAGGGTTGGAGCCCAAGAGACCCAGTACTTC
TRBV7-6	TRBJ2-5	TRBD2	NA	CASSLSGGPKTQYF	TGTGCCAGCAGCTTGAGCGGGGGGCCGAAGACCCAGTACTTC
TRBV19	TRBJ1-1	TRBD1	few	CASSIVHRGVGGAFF	TGTGCCAGTAGTATAGTTCACAGGGGTGTTGGCGGAGCTTTCTTT
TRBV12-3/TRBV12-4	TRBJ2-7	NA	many	CASSLGGATYEQYF	TGTGCCAGCAGTTTAGGAGGGGCGACCTACGAGCAGTACTTC
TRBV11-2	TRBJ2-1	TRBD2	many	CASSRPGTRFQNEQFF	TGTGCCAGCAGCCGCCCCGGGACTAGGTTTCAAAATGAGCAGTTCTTC
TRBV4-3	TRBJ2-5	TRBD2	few	CASSQGGLAGVQETQYF	TGCGCCAGCAGCCAGGGCGGACTAGCGGGGGTACAAGAGACCCAGTACTTC
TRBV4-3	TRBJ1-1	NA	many	CASSLARDTEAFF	TGCGCCAGCAGCCTTGCCCGGGACACTGAAGCTTTCTTT
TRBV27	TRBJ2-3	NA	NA	CASRDFVRDTQYF	TGTGCCAGCAGGGACTTTGTTAGAGATACGCAGTATTTT
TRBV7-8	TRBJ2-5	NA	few	CASSLAVRELETQYF	TGTGCCAGCAGCTTAGCCGTCCGGGAGTTAGAGACCCAGTACTTC
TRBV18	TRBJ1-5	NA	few	CASSPEANQPQHF	TGTGCCAGCTCACCGGAGGCGAATCAGCCCCAGCATTTT
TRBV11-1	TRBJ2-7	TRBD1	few	CASSQPGQGAYEQYF	TGTGCCAGCAGCCAACCGGGACAGGGGGCCTACGAGCAGTACTTC